Listed here are 2 T cell receptor beta chains from one sample, sequenced in a study of blood T cell repertoires in COVID-19. Libraries were prepared by immunoSEQ multiplex PCR; TCRdb keeps only in-frame clonotypes and omits some of them. This table holds more than 40,000 clones, approximately 84% found once. Sequenced sample: peripheral blood. The receptors come from a man aged 50 to 60 with active COVID-19.

The V call is TRBV12-3 or TRBV12-4, the J call TRBJ2-2; the D is unclear. V was pared by 6 bases and J by 7 bases, with 12 bases between. The CDR3 is 13 amino acids. The CDR3 is CASSPVERGELFF. For the CDR3, the DNA is TGTGCCAGCAGCCCTGTCGAGCGCGGGGAGCTGTTTTTT.

The CDR3 sequence: CASSLSAGVGEQYF. CDR3 DNA: TGTGCCAGCAGCTTAAGTGCAGGGGTGGGGGAGCAGTACTTC. The rearrangement links TRBV7-2 to TRBJ2-7; TRBD1 is a possible D gene (6 bases). Germline lookup yields CDR1 SGHTA and CDR2 FQGNSA. V dropped 2 bases and J dropped 7 bases, with 15 bases sitting between them. This CDR3 spans 14 amino acids.